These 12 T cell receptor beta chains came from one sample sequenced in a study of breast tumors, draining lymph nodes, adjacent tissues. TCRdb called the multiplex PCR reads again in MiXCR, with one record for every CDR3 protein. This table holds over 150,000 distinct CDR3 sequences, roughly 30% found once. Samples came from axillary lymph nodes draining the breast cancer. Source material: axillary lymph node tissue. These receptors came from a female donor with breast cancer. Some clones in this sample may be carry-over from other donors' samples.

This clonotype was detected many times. The CDR3: CSVEVSPTLRTGELFF. Here the CDR3 DNA reads TGCAGCGTTGAAGTCTCCCCTACATTAAGAACCGGGGAGCTGTTTTTT. The genes are TRBV29-1 and TRBJ2-2; no clear D gene. V dropped 1 base and J dropped 5 bases, with 17 bases sitting between them. Germline V gene lookup returns CDR1 SQVTM and CDR2 ANQGSEA. CDR3 length equals 16 residues.

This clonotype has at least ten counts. The CDR3 DNA reads as TGTGCCAGCTCACCCACCACCTACGAGCAGTACTTC. Translation gives CASSPTTYEQYF. The chain has TRBV18 and TRBJ2-7; D unclear. Germline CDR1 and CDR2: KGHSH and LQKENI. This CDR3 region has 12 residues. V was shortened by 3 bases and J by 2 bases, with 5 bases between the two germline ends.

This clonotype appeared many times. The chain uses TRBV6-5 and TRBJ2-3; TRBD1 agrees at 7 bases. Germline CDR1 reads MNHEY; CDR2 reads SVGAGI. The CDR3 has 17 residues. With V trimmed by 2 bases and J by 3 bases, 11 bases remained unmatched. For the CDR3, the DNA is TGTGCCAGCAGTTACGGTGTGCAGGGGGTGAGGACAGATACGCAGTATTTT. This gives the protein CASSYGVQGVRTDTQYF.

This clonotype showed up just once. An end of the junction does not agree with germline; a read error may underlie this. This CDR3 is CSAREGNRLNTEAF. DNA of the CDR3: TGCAGTGCTAGAGAAGGCAACAGGCTGAACACTGAAGCTTTC. The rearrangement links TRBV20-1 to TRBJ2-6; a possible D gene is TRBD1 (5 bases). The CDR3 has 14 amino acids. Germline CDR1 and CDR2: DFQATT and SNEGSKA (reference sequence).

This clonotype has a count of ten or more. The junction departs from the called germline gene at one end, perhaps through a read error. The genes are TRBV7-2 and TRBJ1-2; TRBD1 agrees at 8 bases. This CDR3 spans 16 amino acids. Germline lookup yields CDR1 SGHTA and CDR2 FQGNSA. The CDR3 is CASSLAPSGGAGGYTF. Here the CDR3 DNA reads TGTGCCAGCAGCCTAGCTCCCTCAGGGGGCGCGGGTGGCTACACCTTC.

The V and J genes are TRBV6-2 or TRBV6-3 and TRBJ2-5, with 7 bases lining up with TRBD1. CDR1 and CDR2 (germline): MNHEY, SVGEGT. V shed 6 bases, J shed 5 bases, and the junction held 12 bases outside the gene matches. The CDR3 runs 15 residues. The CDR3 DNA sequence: TGTGCCAGCAGGCCCGACAGGGTCTCCGCGGAGACCCAGTACTTC. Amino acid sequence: CASRPDRVSAETQYF.

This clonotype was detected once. In nucleotides, the CDR3 is TGCGCCAGCAGCGACGGGACAGGGGCCTACGAGCAGTACTTC. Amino acid sequence: CASSDGTGAYEQYF. This sequence joins TRBV5-1 and TRBJ2-7, with 10 bases lining up with TRBD1. Germline assignment: CDR1 SGHRS and CDR2 YFSETQ. There are 14 residues in the CDR3. V lost 4 bases, J lost 2 bases, and 3 bases stayed unmatched. The variable domain in full, completed from reference TRBV5-1 and TRBJ2-7, reads KAGVTQTPRYLIKTRGQQVTLSCSPISGHRSVSWYQQTPGQGLQFLFEYFSETQRNKGNFPGRFSGRQFSNSRSEMNVSTLELGDSALYLCASSDGTGAYEQYFGPGTRLTVT.

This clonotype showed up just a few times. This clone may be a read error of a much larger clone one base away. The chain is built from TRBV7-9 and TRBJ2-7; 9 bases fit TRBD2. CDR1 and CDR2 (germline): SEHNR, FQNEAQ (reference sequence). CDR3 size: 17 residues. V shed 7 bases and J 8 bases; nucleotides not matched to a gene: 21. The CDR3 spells CASIPGVYVAGEYQQYF. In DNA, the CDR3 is TGTGCCAGCATCCCTGGGGTATACGTAGCGGGAGAGTACCAGCAGTACTTC.

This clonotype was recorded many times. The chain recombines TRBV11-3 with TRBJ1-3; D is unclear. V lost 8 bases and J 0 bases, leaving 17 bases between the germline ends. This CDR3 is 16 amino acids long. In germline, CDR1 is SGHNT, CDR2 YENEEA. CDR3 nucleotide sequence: TGTGCCAGCTCAGGACGGTTGGAAATCTCTGGAAACACCATATATTTT. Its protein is CASSGRLEISGNTIYF.

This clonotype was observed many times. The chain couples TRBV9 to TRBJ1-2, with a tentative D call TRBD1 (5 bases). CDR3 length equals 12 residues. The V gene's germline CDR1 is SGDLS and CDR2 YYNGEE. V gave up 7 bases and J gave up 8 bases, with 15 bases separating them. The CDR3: CASGKQSGGYTF. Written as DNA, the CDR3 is TGTGCCAGCGGCAAACAGTCAGGGGGCTACACCTTC.

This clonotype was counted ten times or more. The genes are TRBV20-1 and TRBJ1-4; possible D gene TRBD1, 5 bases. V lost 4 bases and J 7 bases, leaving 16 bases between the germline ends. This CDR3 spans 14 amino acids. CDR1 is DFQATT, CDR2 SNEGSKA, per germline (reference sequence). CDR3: CSATQQASGEKLFF. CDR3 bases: TGCAGTGCTACTCAACAGGCGTCTGGTGAAAAACTGTTTTTT.

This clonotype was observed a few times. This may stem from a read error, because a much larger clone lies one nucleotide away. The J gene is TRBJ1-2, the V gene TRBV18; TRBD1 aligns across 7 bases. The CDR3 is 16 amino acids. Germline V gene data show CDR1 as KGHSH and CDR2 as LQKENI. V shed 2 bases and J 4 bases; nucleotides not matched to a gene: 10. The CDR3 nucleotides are TGTGCCAGCTCACCAGGAACCGGGACAGCAAGCTATGGCTACACCTTC. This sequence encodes CASSPGTGTASYGYTF.